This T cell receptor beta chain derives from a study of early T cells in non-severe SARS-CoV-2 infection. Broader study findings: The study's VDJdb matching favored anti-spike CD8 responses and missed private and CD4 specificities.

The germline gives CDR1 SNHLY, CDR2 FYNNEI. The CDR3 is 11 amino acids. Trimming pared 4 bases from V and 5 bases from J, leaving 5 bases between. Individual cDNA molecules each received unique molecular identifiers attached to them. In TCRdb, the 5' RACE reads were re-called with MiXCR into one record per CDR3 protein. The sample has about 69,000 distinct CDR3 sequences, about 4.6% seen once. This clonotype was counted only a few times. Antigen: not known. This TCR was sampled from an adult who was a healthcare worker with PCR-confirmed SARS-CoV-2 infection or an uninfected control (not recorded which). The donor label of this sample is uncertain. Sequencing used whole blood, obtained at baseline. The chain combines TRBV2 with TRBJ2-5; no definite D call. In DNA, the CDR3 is TGTGCCAGCAGTGGGCGGGAGACCCAGTACTTC. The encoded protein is CASSGRETQYF.